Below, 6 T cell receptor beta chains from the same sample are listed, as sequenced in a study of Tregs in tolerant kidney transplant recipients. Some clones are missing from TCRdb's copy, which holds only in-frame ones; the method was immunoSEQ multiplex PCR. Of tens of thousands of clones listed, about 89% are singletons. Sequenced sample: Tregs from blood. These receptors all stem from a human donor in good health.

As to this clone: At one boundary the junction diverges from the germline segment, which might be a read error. The CDR3 is CASSSGTALIYEQYF. CDR3 nucleotides: TGTGCTAGCAGCTCCGGGACAGCACTGATCTACGAGCAGTACTTC. The chain employs TRBV7-7 and TRBJ2-5, with TRBD1 matching over 7 bases. Near its end, the DNA agrees better with TRBJ2-7, so the J call may be wrong. Germline-derived CDR1 and CDR2 are SSHAT and FNYEAQ (reference sequence). This CDR3 spans 15 amino acids.

The CDR3 sequence: CASSLAGRNYGYTF. DNA of the CDR3: TGTGCCAGCAGCTTGGCAGGGCGCAACTATGGCTACACCTTC. The V gene is TRBV5-5, the J gene TRBJ1-2; a weak D match, TRBD1 (5 bases). V was clipped by 0 bases and J by 2 bases, with 8 bases between them. Germline V lookup: CDR1 SGHKS, CDR2 YYEKEE (reference sequence). The CDR3 extends over 14 amino acids.

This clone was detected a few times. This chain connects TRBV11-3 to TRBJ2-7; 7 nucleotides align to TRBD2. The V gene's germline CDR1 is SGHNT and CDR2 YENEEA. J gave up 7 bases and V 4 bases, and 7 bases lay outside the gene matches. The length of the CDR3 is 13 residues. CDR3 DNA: TGTGCCAGCAGCTGGAGCGGGGCCGCAGAGCAGTACTTC. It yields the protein CASSWSGAAEQYF. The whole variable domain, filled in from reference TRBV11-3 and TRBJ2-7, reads EAGVVQSPRYKIIEKKQPVAFWCNPISGHNTLYWYLQNLGQGPELLIRYENEEAVDDSQLPKDRFSAERLKGVDSTLKIQPAELGDSAVYLCASSWSGAAEQYFGPGTRLTVT.

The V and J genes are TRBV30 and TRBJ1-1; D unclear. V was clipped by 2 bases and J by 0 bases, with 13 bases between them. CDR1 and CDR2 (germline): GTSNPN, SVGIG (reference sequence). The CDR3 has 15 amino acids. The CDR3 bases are TGTGCCTGGAGTCCCGGACGGCCTCTGAACACTGAAGCTTTCTTT. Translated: CAWSPGRPLNTEAFF.

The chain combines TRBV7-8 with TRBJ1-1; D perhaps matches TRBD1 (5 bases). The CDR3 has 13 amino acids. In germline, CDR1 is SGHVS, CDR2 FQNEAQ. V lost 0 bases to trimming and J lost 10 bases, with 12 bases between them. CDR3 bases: TGTGCCAGCAGCTTAGCGTGGGAGGGGCGAGCTTTCTTT. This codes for CASSLAWEGRAFF.

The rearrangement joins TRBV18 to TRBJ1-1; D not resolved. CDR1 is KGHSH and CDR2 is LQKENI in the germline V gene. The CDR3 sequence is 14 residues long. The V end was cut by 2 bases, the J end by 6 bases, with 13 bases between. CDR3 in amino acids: CASSPAEYTAEAFF. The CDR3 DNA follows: TGTGCCAGCTCACCAGCCGAGTACACCGCTGAAGCTTTCTTT.